This T cell receptor (beta chain) was identified in a study of OX40 agonist ivuxolimab in advanced cancers. Study summary: The dose-escalation cohort was approximately 85% male, with a mean age of around 54 years, ranging roughly 20 to 90.

On this clone: Its antigen remains unknown.

Whole-study results and caveats: There were, on average, more expanded clones in CD8+ T cells than in CD4+.

Method: immunoSEQ multiplex PCR; TCRdb's copy keeps in-frame clones and lacks some. The sample records tens of thousands of clones, roughly 84% being singletons. This CDR3 is 16 amino acids long. Germline CDR1 and CDR2: SEHNR and FQNEAQ (reference sequence). V lost 1 base and J lost 0; bases outside the gene matches: 5. This chain uses TRBV7-9 with TRBJ1-1; 7 nucleotides line up with TRBD1. The origin of this receptor is an adult with an advanced solid tumor such as melanoma, head and neck, liver or kidney cancer. Sequencing used CD4+ or CD8+ T cells sorted from blood, obtained in a trial of the OX40 agonist ivuxolimab. CDR3 sequence reads: CASSLDLGQLNTEAFF. CDR3 in DNA: TGTGCCAGCAGCTTAGATCTGGGACAGCTGAACACTGAAGCTTTCTTT.